One and the same sample provided the 19 T cell receptor beta chains below, sequenced in a study of Ad26.COV2.S vaccination and SARS-CoV-2 variants. Repertoires were generated with immunoSEQ multiplex PCR, while TCRdb's copy carries only in-frame clones and drops some. The sample consists of over 400,000 clones, roughly 91% of them appearing once. Indicated treatment: 15 to 20 received Ad26.COV2.S at low or high dose, single or two shots; several received placebo; per-sample allocation not given. On day 63 after the first injection, vaccine and placebo recipients gave samples. The specimen comprised peripheral blood, sampled in a trial of Ad26.COV2.S vaccine versus placebo. These TCRs come from a person aged 18 to 59 who received the Ad26.COV2.S COVID-19 vaccine or a placebo.

The chain has TRBV3-1 (or the pseudogene TRBV3-2) and TRBJ1-2, with 8 bases aligning to TRBD1. V dropped 4 bases and J dropped 0; count of bases not matched to a gene: 1. This CDR3 is built from 14 residues. Germline values: CDR1 LGHDT, CDR2 YNNKEL (reference sequence). Here the CDR3 DNA reads TGTGCCAGCAGCCGACAGGGGCCTAACTATGGCTACACCTTC. It codes for CASSRQGPNYGYTF.

The chain uses TRBV19 and TRBJ2-3; 15 bases match TRBD2. The germline gives CDR1 LNHDA, CDR2 SQIVND (reference sequence). V lost 0 bases to trimming and J lost 0 bases; unmatched junction nucleotides: 10. The CDR3 length is 21 residues. In DNA, the CDR3 is TGTGCCAGTAGTATAGACGGCCCGGGACTAGCGGGAGGCCTAAGCACAGATACGCAGTATTTT. Translated, it gives CASSIDGPGLAGGLSTDTQYF.

The V call is TRBV7-2, the J call TRBJ2-2, with TRBD1 matching over 8 bases. J lost 4 bases, V lost 6 bases, and 4 bases had no gene match. Germline V gives CDR1 SGHTA, CDR2 FQGNSA. The length of the CDR3 is 14 residues. The CDR3 DNA follows: TGTGCCAGCAGAAACACAGGGGGCACCGGGGAGCTGTTTTTT. Translating it yields CASRNTGGTGELFF.

The chain uses TRBV6-5 and TRBJ2-3; D may match TRBD1 or TRBD2 (5 bases each). The V end lost 6 bases, the J end lost 0 bases, and 10 bases lay between the germline ends. Per germline, CDR1 MNHEY and CDR2 SVGAGI. The CDR3 is 14 amino acids. As DNA, the CDR3 is TGTGCCAGCAGGGTGGGGGTAAGCACAGATACGCAGTATTTT. Translation gives CASRVGVSTDTQYF.

The chain employs TRBV23-1 and TRBJ2-7; D not resolved. TRBV23-1 falls under the ORF class, with uncertain function. V lost 0 bases and J 3 bases, leaving 12 bases between the germline ends. The CDR3 is 15 amino acids. The CDR3 reads CASSQSGSKSYEQYF. CDR3 DNA sequence: TGCGCCAGCAGTCAATCGGGCAGCAAGAGCTACGAGCAGTACTTC.

V and J are TRBV7-9 and TRBJ2-5; no firm D call. From germline, CDR1 is SEHNR and CDR2 FQNEAQ (reference sequence). Trimming shortened V by 1 base and J by 5 bases, and 8 bases separated the two germline ends. CDR3 size: 13 residues. The CDR3 sequence is CASSLEGRETQYF. As DNA, the CDR3 is TGTGCCAGCAGCTTAGAGGGCCGGGAGACCCAGTACTTC.

V usage is TRBV7-5 and J usage is TRBJ2-2; the table's D call of TRBD2 was not tested on the DNA. TRBV7-5 is a known pseudogene. The length of the CDR3 is 15 residues. In DNA form, the CDR3 reads TGTGCCAGAAGCGGCGCCGGGTGCCGGTGGGGGGAGCTGTTTTTT. This translates into CARSGAGCRWGELFF.

The chain couples TRBV12-3 or TRBV12-4 to TRBJ2-7; D possibly uses TRBD1 or TRBD2 (5 bases each). V was clipped by 4 bases and J by 2 bases, with 9 bases between them. The CDR3 extends over 13 amino acids. As DNA, the CDR3 is TGTGCCAGCAGTTACGGGACGGCCTACGAGCAGTACTTC. This translates into CASSYGTAYEQYF.

A note on this clone: The sample has other DNA sequences that encode this CDR3 too. The chain is built from TRBV12-3 or TRBV12-4 and TRBJ2-1; no definite D call. V lost 6 bases to trimming and J lost 7 bases, with 7 bases between them. The CDR3 has 11 amino acids. The CDR3 DNA is TGTGCCAGCAGCCTTTCGAATGAGCAGTTCTTC. The encoded protein is CASSLSNEQFF.

V is TRBV5-4 and J is TRBJ2-5, with 13 bases lining up with TRBD2. This CDR3 has 15 residues. With V trimmed by 4 bases and J by 4 bases, 4 bases remained unmatched. The germline CDR1 and CDR2 sequences are SGHNT and YYREEE (reference sequence). In DNA, the CDR3 is TGTGCCAGCAGCCTGGGACTAGCGGGACTAGAGACCCAGTACTTC. The encoded protein is CASSLGLAGLETQYF.

The chain has TRBV6-2 or TRBV6-3 and TRBJ1-2, with D possibly matching TRBD1 (6 bases). The V and J ends lost 4 bases and 6 bases respectively, with 9 bases between them. Germline CDR1 is MNHEY and CDR2 is SVGEGT. The CDR3 has 12 residues. The CDR3: CASSFGQNGYTF. The CDR3 DNA reads TGTGCCAGCAGTTTTGGACAGAATGGCTACACCTTC.

This clone has only one observation. The J gene is TRBJ1-2, the V gene TRBV27; tentatively, D is TRBD1 (6 bases). The CDR3 covers 14 residues. V was cut by 5 bases and J by 7 bases, with 17 bases left in between. Germline lookup yields CDR1 MNHEY and CDR2 SMNVEV (reference sequence). The CDR3 nucleotides read TGTGCCAGCAGTCGATCCTCAGGGGTGCGTGGCTACACCTTC. Its protein product is CASSRSSGVRGYTF.

The rearrangement uses TRBV6-5 and TRBJ2-1; D call uncertain. The CDR3 runs to 15 residues. Germline CDR1 reads MNHEY; CDR2 reads SVGAGI. The V and J ends lost 6 bases and 4 bases respectively, with 16 bases between them. CDR3 nucleotides: TGTGCCAGCAGGTCGCACCGGGCCAATTACAATGAGCAGTTCTTC. Translating it yields CASRSHRANYNEQFF.

CDR3 coding DNA: TGTGCCAGCAGGCGTCTAGCGGCGAACACCGGGGAGCTGTTTTTT. Amino acid sequence: CASRRLAANTGELFF. This chain links TRBV2 with TRBJ2-2, with 7 bases matching TRBD2. The V segment lost 6 bases and the J segment 0 bases; nucleotides outside the gene matches: 4. The CDR3 runs to 15 residues. CDR1 and CDR2 from the germline V gene are SNHLY and FYNNEI. Looking up the rest from reference TRBV2 and TRBJ2-2 gives the full variable domain: EPEVTQTPSHQVTQMGQEVILRCVPISNHLYFYWYRQILGQKVEFLVSFYNNEISEKSEIFDDQFSVERPDGSNFTLKIRSTKLEDSAMYFCASRRLAANTGELFFGEGSRLTVL.

The chain employs TRBV20-1 and TRBJ2-7; D gene uncertain. V was shortened by 3 bases and J by 2 bases, with 8 bases between the two germline ends. Germline V gene lookup returns CDR1 DFQATT and CDR2 SNEGSKA (reference sequence). CDR3 size: 12 residues. The CDR3 is CSASQGPYEQYF. CDR3 coding DNA: TGCAGTGCTAGTCAAGGTCCCTACGAGCAGTACTTC.

This chain links TRBV18 with TRBJ2-1; no clear D gene. Trimming stripped 3 bases from V and 13 bases from J, with 13 bases between. Germline CDR1 and CDR2: KGHSH and LQKENI. This CDR3 spans 12 amino acids. The chain's CDR3 is CASSPSANIQFF. CDR3 in DNA: TGTGCCAGCTCACCGTCCGCGAATATTCAGTTCTTC.

V gene TRBV6-5 combines with J gene TRBJ2-7; 8 bases are a match to TRBD2. The J segment lost 6 bases and the V segment lost 5 bases, leaving 9 bases of the junction unmatched. From germline, CDR1 is MNHEY and CDR2 SVGAGI. The CDR3 spans 14 residues. CDR3 DNA sequence: TGTGCCAGCAGTATTAAGCGGGAGTTTGCCGAGCAGTACTTC. Protein: CASSIKREFAEQYF.

The rearrangement joins TRBV6-6 to TRBJ1-6, with D hard to call. Germline V gene sequence: CDR1 MNHNY, CDR2 SVGAGI (reference sequence). V lost 2 bases to trimming and J lost 6 bases, with 8 bases between them. This CDR3 region has 14 residues. CDR3 coding DNA: TGTGCCAGCAGTTACATGGGCTTTAATTCACCCCTCCACTTT. Translated: CASSYMGFNSPLHF.

The chain uses TRBV6-2 or TRBV6-3 and TRBJ2-1, with TRBD1 matching 8 bases. Germline trimming cut 6 bases from V and 4 bases from J; bases unmatched to any gene: 5. Germline loops: CDR1 MNHEY, CDR2 SVGEGT. The CDR3 runs to 14 residues. DNA for the CDR3: TGTGCCAGCAGCCAGGGACAGGATTACAATGAGCAGTTCTTC. This translates into CASSQGQDYNEQFF.